Reported below is one T cell receptor beta chain. The data were taken from a study of blood T cell repertoires in COVID-19. Repertoires were generated with immunoSEQ multiplex PCR, while TCRdb's copy carries only in-frame clones and drops some. The sample holds 200,000 or so clones, roughly 84% seen once. Input material: peripheral blood. The origin of this receptor is a person between 65 and 79 years old with COVID-19, enrolled during active disease.

Here the CDR3 DNA reads TGTGCCAGCAGGACGGAAGACAGACAGTTCTTC. Translation: CASRTEDRQFF. The V and J genes are TRBV6-5 and TRBJ2-1, with D possibly matching TRBD1 (5 bases). Germline V gives CDR1 MNHEY, CDR2 SVGAGI. CDR3 length: 11 residues. The V end was cut by 6 bases, the J end by 13 bases, with 13 bases between.